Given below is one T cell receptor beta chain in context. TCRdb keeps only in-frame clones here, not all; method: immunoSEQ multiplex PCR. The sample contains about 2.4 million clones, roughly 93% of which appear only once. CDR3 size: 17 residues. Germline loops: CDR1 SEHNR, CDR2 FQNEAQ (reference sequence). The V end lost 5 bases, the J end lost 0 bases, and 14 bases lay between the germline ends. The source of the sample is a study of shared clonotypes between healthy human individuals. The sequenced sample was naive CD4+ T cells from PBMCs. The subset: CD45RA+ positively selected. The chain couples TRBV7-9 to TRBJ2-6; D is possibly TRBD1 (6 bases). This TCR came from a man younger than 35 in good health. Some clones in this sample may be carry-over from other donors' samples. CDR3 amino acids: CASSHRDTLSGANVLTF. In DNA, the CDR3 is TGTGCCAGCAGCCACCGGGACACCCTCTCTGGGGCCAACGTCCTGACTTTC.